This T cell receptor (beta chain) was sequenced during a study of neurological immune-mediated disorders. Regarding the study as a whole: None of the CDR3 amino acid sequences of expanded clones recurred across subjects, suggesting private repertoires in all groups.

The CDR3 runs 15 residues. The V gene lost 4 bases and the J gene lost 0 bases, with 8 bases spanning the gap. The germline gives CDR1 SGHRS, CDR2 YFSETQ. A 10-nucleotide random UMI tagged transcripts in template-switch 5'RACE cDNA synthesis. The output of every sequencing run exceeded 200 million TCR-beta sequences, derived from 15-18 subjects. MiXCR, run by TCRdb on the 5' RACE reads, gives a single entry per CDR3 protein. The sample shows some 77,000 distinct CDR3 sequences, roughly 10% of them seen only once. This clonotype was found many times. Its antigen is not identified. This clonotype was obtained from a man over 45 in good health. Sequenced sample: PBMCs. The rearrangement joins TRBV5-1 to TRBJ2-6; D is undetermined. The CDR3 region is CASSRGPSGANVLTF. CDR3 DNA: TGCGCCAGCAGCCGTGGCCCCTCTGGGGCCAACGTCCTGACTTTC.